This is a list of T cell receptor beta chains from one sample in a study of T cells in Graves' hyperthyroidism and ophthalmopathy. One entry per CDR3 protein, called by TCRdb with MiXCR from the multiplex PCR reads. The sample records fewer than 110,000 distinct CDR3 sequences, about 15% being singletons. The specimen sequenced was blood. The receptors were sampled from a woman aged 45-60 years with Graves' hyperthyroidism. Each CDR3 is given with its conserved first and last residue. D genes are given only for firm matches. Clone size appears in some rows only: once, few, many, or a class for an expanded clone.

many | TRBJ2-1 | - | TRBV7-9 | CASSPDPSSYNEQFF | TGTGCCAGCAGCCCGGACCCTTCCTCCTACAATGAGCAGTTCTTC
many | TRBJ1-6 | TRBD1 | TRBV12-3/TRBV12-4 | CASSLMGQGGPNSPLHF | TGTGCCAGCAGTTTAATGGGACAGGGGGGCCCCAATTCACCCCTCCACTTT
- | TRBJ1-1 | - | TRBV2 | CASRTTDRFFTEAFF | TGTGCCAGCAGAACGACGGACAGATTCTTCACTGAAGCTTTCTTT
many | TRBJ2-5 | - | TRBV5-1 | CASRPSGAETQYF | TGCGCCAGCAGACCCTCAGGTGCGGAGACCCAGTACTTC
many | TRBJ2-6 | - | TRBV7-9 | CASSPTPGTASSGANVLTF | TGTGCCAGCAGCCCAACACCCGGGACGGCCAGCTCTGGGGCCAACGTCCTGACTTTC
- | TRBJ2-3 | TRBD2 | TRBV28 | CACSLASASGRSGTQYF | TGTGCCTGCAGTTTGGCCTCGGCTAGCGGGAGGTCAGGTACGCAGTATTTT
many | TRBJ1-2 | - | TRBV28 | CASNSMRANYGYTF | TGTGCCAGCAACTCCATGAGAGCTAACTATGGCTACACCTTC
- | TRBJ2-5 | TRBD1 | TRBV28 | CASSPTKPGQGAAETQYF | TGTGCCAGCAGTCCGACGAAGCCGGGACAGGGGGCGGCGGAGACCCAGTACTTC
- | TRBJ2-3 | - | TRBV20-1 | CSAPSPQGTDTQYF | TGCAGTGCTCCAAGTCCCCAAGGCACAGATACGCAGTATTTT
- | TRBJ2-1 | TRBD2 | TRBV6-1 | CASSVGGGSVGNEQFF | TGTGCCAGCAGTGTCGGAGGCGGGAGTGTGGGGAATGAGCAGTTCTTC
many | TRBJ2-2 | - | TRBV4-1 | CASSRPLGDGELFF | TGCGCCAGCAGCCGACCACTAGGAGACGGGGAGCTGTTTTTT
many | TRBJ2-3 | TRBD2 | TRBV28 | CASSSGLAGGADTQYF | TGTGCCAGCAGTTCGGGACTAGCGGGGGGCGCAGATACGCAGTATTTT
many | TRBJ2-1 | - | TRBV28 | CASSPRTRGGPAYNEQFF | TGTGCCAGCAGTCCCCGGACAAGGGGGGGTCCGGCCTACAATGAGCAGTTCTTC
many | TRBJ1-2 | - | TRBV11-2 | CASSLVQEAYGYTF | TGTGCCAGCAGCTTAGTACAGGAGGCCTATGGCTACACCTTC
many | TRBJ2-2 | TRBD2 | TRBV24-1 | CATSDSLLAGLGSGELFF | TGTGCCACCAGTGATTCGCTCTTAGCGGGACTGGGTTCCGGGGAGCTGTTTTTT
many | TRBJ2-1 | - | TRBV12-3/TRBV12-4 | CASSSTRGEQFF | TGTGCCAGCAGTTCCACTAGGGGTGAGCAGTTCTTC
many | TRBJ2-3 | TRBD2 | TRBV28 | CASSLYGLAGVDTQYF | TGTGCCAGCAGTTTATATGGACTAGCGGGAGTGGATACGCAGTATTTT
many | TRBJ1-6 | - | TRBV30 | CAWSARKGPDNSPLHF | TGTGCCTGGAGTGCCAGAAAAGGGCCTGATAATTCACCCCTCCACTTT
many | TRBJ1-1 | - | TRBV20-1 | CSALRGGGTEAFF | TGCAGTGCTCTCCGAGGAGGGGGCACTGAAGCTTTCTTT
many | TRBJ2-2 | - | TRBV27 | CASSSRQRGAPNTGELFF | TGTGCCAGCAGTTCCCGCCAGAGGGGAGCGCCTAACACCGGGGAGCTGTTTTTT
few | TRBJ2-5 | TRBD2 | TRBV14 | CASSQLAGGRGTQYF | TGTGCCAGCAGCCAACTAGCGGGAGGCCGCGGGACCCAGTACTTC
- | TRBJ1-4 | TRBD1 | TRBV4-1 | CASSHPGTGGEKLFF | TGCGCCAGCAGCCACCCCGGGACAGGGGGTGAAAAACTGTTTTTT
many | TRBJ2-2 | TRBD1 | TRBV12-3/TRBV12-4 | CASSPTGVWWELFF | TGTGCCAGCAGTCCGACAGGGGTCTGGTGGGAGCTGTTTTTT
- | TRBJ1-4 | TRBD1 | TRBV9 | CASSGTGTSGGELFF | TGTGCCAGCAGCGGAACCGGGACATCAGGGGGAGAACTGTTTTTT
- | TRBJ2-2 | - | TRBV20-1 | CSARGSAGELFF | TGCAGTGCTAGAGGATCGGCCGGGGAGCTGTTTTTT
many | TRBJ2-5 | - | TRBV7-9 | CASSLAGTYQETQYF | TGTGCCAGCAGCTTGGCAGGGACCTACCAAGAGACCCAGTACTTC
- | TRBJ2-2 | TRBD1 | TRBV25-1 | CASSDSRQGVTGELFF | TGTGCCAGCAGTGATTCCCGACAGGGGGTCACCGGGGAGCTGTTTTTT
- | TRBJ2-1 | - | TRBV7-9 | CASSFGGGYEQFF | TGTGCCAGCAGCTTTGGGGGTGGATACGAGCAGTTCTTC
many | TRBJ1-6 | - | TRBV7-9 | CASSQIGGDPLHF | TGTGCCAGCAGCCAGATTGGGGGGGACCCCCTCCACTTT
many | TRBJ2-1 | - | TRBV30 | CAWSKYGEQFF | TGTGCCTGGAGTAAGTATGGTGAGCAGTTCTTC
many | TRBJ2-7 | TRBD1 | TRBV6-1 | CASSFDRGLYEQYF | TGTGCCAGCAGCTTCGACAGGGGCCTATACGAGCAGTACTTC
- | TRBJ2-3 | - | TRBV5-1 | CASSLNIGEDTQYF | TGCGCCAGCAGCTTGAATATCGGGGAAGATACGCAGTATTTT
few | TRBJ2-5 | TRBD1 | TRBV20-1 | CSVPTGDETQYF | TGCAGTGTCCCGACAGGGGACGAGACCCAGTACTTC
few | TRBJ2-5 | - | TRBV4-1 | CASSPGFRVGQETQYF | TGCGCCAGCAGCCCTGGGTTCAGGGTCGGCCAAGAGACCCAGTACTTC
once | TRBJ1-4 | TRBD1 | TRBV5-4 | CASSSYLRQGGNEKLFF | TGTGCCAGCAGCTCTTATCTGAGACAGGGTGGGAATGAAAAACTGTTTTTT
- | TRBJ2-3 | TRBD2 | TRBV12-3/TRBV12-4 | CASSQRLAGTDTQYF | TGTGCCAGCAGCCAGAGACTAGCGGGAACAGATACGCAGTATTTT
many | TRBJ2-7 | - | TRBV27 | CASSFGGISYEQYF | TGTGCCAGCAGTTTCGGCGGGATATCGTACGAGCAGTACTTC
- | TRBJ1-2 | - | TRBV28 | CASTPGTNGYTF | TGTGCCAGCACCCCCGGGACCAATGGCTACACCTTC
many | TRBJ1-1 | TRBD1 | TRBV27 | CASSGQGASDTEAFF | TGTGCCAGCTCTGGACAGGGGGCTTCGGACACTGAAGCTTTCTTT
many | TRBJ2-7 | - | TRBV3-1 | CASSQGIFLGNYEQYF | TGTGCCAGCAGCCAAGGGATCTTCCTGGGGAATTACGAGCAGTACTTC
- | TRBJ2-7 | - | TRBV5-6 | CPSRRVGSSYEQYF | TGTCCCAGCCGCCGAGTCGGGAGCTCCTACGAGCAGTACTTC
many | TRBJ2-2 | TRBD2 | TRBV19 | CASRLGLAGGRTGELFF | TGTGCCAGTAGGTTGGGACTAGCGGGAGGACGGACCGGGGAGCTGTTTTTT
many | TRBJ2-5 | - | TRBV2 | CASSHSRTVKETQYF | TGTGCCAGCAGCCACAGCCGGACAGTTAAGGAGACCCAGTACTTC
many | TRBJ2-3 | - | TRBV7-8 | CASSLASGTDTQYF | TGTGCCAGCAGCTTAGCTAGCGGCACAGATACGCAGTATTTT
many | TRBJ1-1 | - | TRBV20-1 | CSADSDTEAFF | TGCAGTGCCGATTCGGACACTGAAGCTTTCTTT
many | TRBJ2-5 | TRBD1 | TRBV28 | CASSSPGLTGMETQYF | TGTGCCAGCAGTTCCCCTGGACTGACAGGGATGGAGACCCAGTACTTC
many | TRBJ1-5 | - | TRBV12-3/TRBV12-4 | CASSLGTEQPQHF | TGTGCCAGCAGTTTAGGGACAGAACAGCCCCAGCATTTT
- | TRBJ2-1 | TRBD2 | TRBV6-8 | CASRGIAGDVNEQFF | TGTGCCAGCAGGGGTATAGCGGGAGATGTAAATGAGCAGTTCTTC
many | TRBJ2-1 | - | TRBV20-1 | CSSGALGNEQFF | TGCAGCTCTGGGGCCCTGGGCAATGAGCAGTTCTTC
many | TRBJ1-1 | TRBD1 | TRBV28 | CASSSSDTGGGTAFF | TGTGCCAGCAGTTCTTCTGATACAGGGGGCGGTACAGCTTTCTTT
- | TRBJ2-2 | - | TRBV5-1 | CASSLSGVNTGELFF | TGCGCCAGCAGCCTGAGCGGAGTGAACACCGGGGAGCTGTTTTTT